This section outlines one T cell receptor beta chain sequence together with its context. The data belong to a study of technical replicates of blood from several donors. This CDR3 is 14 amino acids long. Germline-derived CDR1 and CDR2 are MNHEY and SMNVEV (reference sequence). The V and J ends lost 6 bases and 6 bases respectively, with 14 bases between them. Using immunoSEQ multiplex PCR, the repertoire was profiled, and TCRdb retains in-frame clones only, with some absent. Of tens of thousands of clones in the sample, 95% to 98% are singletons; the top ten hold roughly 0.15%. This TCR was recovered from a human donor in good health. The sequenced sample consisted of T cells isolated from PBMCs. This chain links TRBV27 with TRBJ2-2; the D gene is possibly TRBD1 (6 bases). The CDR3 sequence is CASSLGQWPGELFF. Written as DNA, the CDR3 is TGTGCCAGCAGCCTAGGACAGTGGCCCGGGGAGCTGTTTTTT.